Below, 24 T cell receptor beta chains from the same sample are listed, as sequenced in a study of cytomegalovirus exposure and HLA in healthy donors (dated by TCRdb to the late 2010s). Receptor libraries were prepared by the immunoSEQ multiplex PCR assay. For the multiplex PCR, a mixture combining 60 forward primers for TCR Vbeta segments and 13 reverse primers for TCR Jbeta segments was used. The clones in this table, taken by TCRdb from immuneACCESS, are in-frame only. Not every clone is retained; where verified, under half of the shortfall comes from an unresolved V gene, and the cause of the rest is unknown. This sample has about 160,000 clones in its table, and 80% of those were observed once. 6.3% of the sample is taken by the ten largest. Source material: PBMCs. These receptors all come from a male donor in good health and CMV-seropositive.

The V gene is TRBV6-4, the J gene TRBJ2-7; 7 positions match TRBD1. This CDR3 contains 18 residues. Germline-derived CDR1 and CDR2 are MRHNA and SNTAGT. V shed 6 bases and J 2 bases; nucleotides not matched to a gene: 19. The CDR3 region has the DNA TGTGCCAGCAGCCCAGAGGGTCCCACAGGGGCGCAGACCTACGAGCAGTACTTC. Protein: CASSPEGPTGAQTYEQYF.

The genes are TRBV15 and TRBJ1-6, with 8 nucleotides matching TRBD1. Germline assignment: CDR1 LNHNV and CDR2 YYDKDF (reference sequence). With V trimmed by 0 bases and J by 10 bases, 5 bases remained unmatched. The CDR3 runs 15 residues. DNA for the CDR3: TGTGCCACCAGCAGAGACACAGGGGGTCGATCACCCCTCCACTTT. Its translation: CATSRDTGGRSPLHF.

The chain combines TRBV27 with TRBJ2-7, with TRBD2 matching over 14 bases. Germline-derived CDR1 and CDR2 are MNHEY and SMNVEV (reference sequence). The length of the CDR3 is 17 residues. V trimming: 5 bases; J trimming: 6 bases; junction bases outside the gene matches: 12. This CDR3 reads CASSDLGLAGAAGEQYF. As DNA, the CDR3 is TGTGCCAGCAGTGATCTGGGACTAGCGGGAGCGGCGGGCGAGCAGTACTTC.

The rearrangement uses TRBV4-2 and TRBJ1-5, with D perhaps matching TRBD1 (5 bases). Germline V lookup: CDR1 LGHNA, CDR2 YNFKEQ. The CDR3 sequence is 14 residues long. The V end was cut by 4 bases, the J end by 4 bases, with 11 bases between. The CDR3 reads CASSPGGDNQPQHF. The DNA of the CDR3 is TGTGCCAGCAGCCCGGGGGGAGATAATCAGCCCCAGCATTTT.

The chain uses TRBV12-5 and TRBJ2-7; D unclear. This CDR3 contains 13 residues. The germline gives CDR1 LGHNT, CDR2 FRNRAP. Trimming removed 2 bases from V and 2 bases from J, with 7 bases in between. CDR3 amino acids: CASGLRVTYEQYF. As DNA, the CDR3 is TGTGCTAGTGGTTTGAGAGTCACCTACGAGCAGTACTTC. The full variable domain, with the rest looked up from reference TRBV12-5 and TRBJ2-7, is DARVTQTPRHKVTEMGQEVTMRCQPILGHNTVFWYRQTMMQGLELLAYFRNRAPLDDSGMPKDRFSAEMPDATLATLKIQPSEPRDSAVYFCASGLRVTYEQYFGPGTRLTVT.

A single count supports this clone. This rearrangement joins TRBV6-5 to TRBJ2-7; 7 bases are a match to TRBD2. Trimming at V came to 0 bases and at J to 4 bases, leaving 6 bases not matched to a gene. The CDR3 has 15 amino acids. Per the germline V gene, CDR1 is MNHEY and CDR2 is SVGAGI. Here the CDR3 reads CASSYSAGVGYEQYF. In nucleotides, the CDR3 is TGTGCCAGCAGTTACTCGGCGGGAGTAGGTTACGAGCAGTACTTC.

This clone was observed a single time. The chain joins TRBV5-1 to TRBJ2-1, with D tentatively TRBD2 (6 bases). Between the trimmed V and J ends, which lost 4 bases and 4 bases, there was a span of 27 bases. CDR1 is SGHRS, CDR2 YFSETQ, per germline. CDR3 length equals 19 residues. For the CDR3, the DNA is TGCGCCAGCAGCCAACCCTCCACCTACCGGGACTCCCAATACAATGAGCAGTTCTTC. As protein: CASSQPSTYRDSQYNEQFF.

This clone appeared once. This chain joins TRBV2 and TRBJ1-5; 7 nucleotides agree with TRBD1. The V and J ends lost 6 bases and 7 bases, in that order; junction bases with no gene match: 12. CDR3 length: 15 residues. CDR1 is SNHLY and CDR2 is FYNNEI in the germline V gene. In DNA, the CDR3 is TGTGCCAGCAGGCCGGGACAGAGGGATCGGCAGCCCCAGCATTTT. Protein product: CASRPGQRDRQPQHF.

The chain is built from TRBV28 and TRBJ1-2, with D uncertain. Trimming took 6 bases from V and 2 from J, leaving 10 bases between them. The CDR3 is made up of 13 amino acids. Germline V gene data show CDR1 as MDHEN and CDR2 as SYDVKM. DNA for the CDR3: TGTGCCAGCAGGGAGGAGCCAAACTATGGCTACACCTTC. It specifies CASREEPNYGYTF.

V is TRBV7-9 and J is TRBJ2-7, with D maybe TRBD1 (5 bases). V lost 10 bases to trimming and J lost 5 bases, with 18 bases between them. This CDR3 contains 13 residues. From germline, CDR1 is SEHNR and CDR2 FQNEAQ (reference sequence). In DNA form, the CDR3 reads TGTGCCATCGACAGTGTCAATCTCCACGAGCAGTACTTC. Translation gives CAIDSVNLHEQYF.

The rearrangement uses TRBV11-3 and TRBJ2-1; TRBD1 is a possible D gene (6 bases). The germline gives CDR1 SGHNT, CDR2 YENEEA. The length of the CDR3 is 15 residues. With 6 bases removed from V and 0 bases from J, the gap between germline ends came to 12 bases. The CDR3, as DNA: TGTGCCAGCAGGCTAGCAGGGGCCTCCTACAATGAGCAGTTCTTC. This translates into CASRLAGASYNEQFF. Filled out from reference TRBV11-3 and TRBJ2-1, the complete variable domain reads EAGVVQSPRYKIIEKKQPVAFWCNPISGHNTLYWYLQNLGQGPELLIRYENEEAVDDSQLPKDRFSAERLKGVDSTLKIQPAELGDSAVYLCASRLAGASYNEQFFGPGTRLTVL.

This rearrangement joins TRBV7-2 to TRBJ2-1; 12 nucleotides agree with TRBD2. Per germline, CDR1 SGHTA and CDR2 FQGNSA. V was pared by 0 bases and J by 9 bases, with 3 bases of the junction left unmatched. This CDR3 has 15 residues. This CDR3 is CASSLALAGGGEQFF. CDR3 nucleotides: TGTGCCAGCAGCTTAGCACTAGCGGGGGGCGGTGAGCAGTTCTTC.

The V gene is TRBV7-2, the J gene TRBJ1-2; a weak D match, TRBD1 (5 bases). Looked up from germline, CDR1 is SGHTA and CDR2 is FQGNSA. The CDR3 is 14 amino acids. Trimming removed 4 bases at V and 8 bases at J, with 17 bases between. The CDR3 is CASSSPGLFWGYTF. The CDR3 nucleotides are TGTGCCAGCAGCTCCCCGGGACTCTTCTGGGGCTACACCTTC.

The chain recombines TRBV29-1 with TRBJ2-7; D call uncertain. Trimming left V 6 bases short and J 4 bases short, with 16 bases between. Germline V gives CDR1 SQVTM, CDR2 ANQGSEA. The CDR3 runs 13 residues. The DNA for the CDR3 is TGCAGCGTCGTTGAGAGACTCCATTACGAGCAGTACTTC. It yields the protein CSVVERLHYEQYF.

The chain joins TRBV6-5 to TRBJ2-7, with D maybe TRBD2 (5 bases). The CDR3 length is 13 residues. Germline V gives CDR1 MNHEY, CDR2 SVGAGI. Trimming took off 6 bases at V and 7 bases at J, with 16 bases between the two ends. For the CDR3, the DNA is TGTGCCAGCAGGCGAGGGTCTCGGGGAGAGCAGTACTTC. It specifies CASRRGSRGEQYF.

The J gene is TRBJ1-2, the V gene TRBV28; D gene uncertain. The V gene lost 7 bases and the J gene lost 0 bases, with 15 bases spanning the gap. Germline CDR1 is MDHEN and CDR2 is SYDVKM. The CDR3 is 15 residues long. The CDR3 here is CASKSSPQTNYGYTF. As DNA, the CDR3 is TGTGCCAGCAAAAGCTCCCCGCAAACTAACTATGGCTACACCTTC.

The chain couples TRBV7-2 to TRBJ2-3; the D gene is possibly TRBD2 (6 bases). With 5 bases removed from V and 1 base from J, the gap between germline ends came to 16 bases. CDR1 and CDR2 (germline): SGHTA, FQGNSA. CDR3 length equals 16 residues. CDR3 in amino acids: CASSPAASGGTDTQYF. The CDR3 DNA reads TGTGCCAGCAGCCCCGCGGCATCGGGGGGCACAGATACGCAGTATTTT.

The rearrangement uses TRBV4-1 and TRBJ1-2; 8 nucleotides match TRBD1. Trimming took 3 bases from V and 2 from J; bases not matched to a gene: 5. CDR3 size: 15 residues. Germline V gene sequence: CDR1 MGHRA, CDR2 YSYEKL. CDR3 protein: CASSHPGQVNYGYTF. Here the CDR3 DNA reads TGCGCCAGCAGCCACCCGGGACAGGTAAACTATGGCTACACCTTC.

This clone is a singleton in its sample. This chain links TRBV5-4 with TRBJ2-5; D uncertain. The V end lost 2 bases, the J end lost 3 bases, and 2 bases lay between the germline ends. This CDR3 is built from 11 residues. The germline V gene encodes CDR1 SGHNT and CDR2 YYREEE (reference sequence). This CDR3 reads CASSFKETQYF. The DNA of the CDR3 is TGTGCCAGCAGCTTCAAAGAGACCCAGTACTTC.

The rearrangement links TRBV20-1 to TRBJ2-3, with no clear D. CDR1 is DFQATT and CDR2 is SNEGSKA in the germline V gene (reference sequence). V shed 3 bases and J shed 6 bases, with 4 bases lying between them. This CDR3 has 10 residues. DNA of the CDR3: TGCAGTGCTAGTGCGGATACGCAGTATTTT. This translates into CSASADTQYF.

The chain carries TRBV6-4 and TRBJ2-3; D may be TRBD2 (6 bases). Deletions cut 2 bases from V and 6 bases from J, with 12 bases between. CDR1 is MRHNA and CDR2 is SNTAGT in the germline V gene. The CDR3 contains 14 residues. The CDR3 coding sequence is TGTGCCAGCAGTGACGAACTAGCATCTGATACGCAGTATTTT. It encodes CASSDELASDTQYF.

The CDR3 region is CASSPNLGQGAEKLFF. CDR3 nucleotide sequence: TGCGCCAGCAGCCCAAACTTGGGACAGGGGGCTGAAAAACTGTTTTTT. V usage is TRBV5-1 and J usage is TRBJ1-4, with TRBD1 matching 12 bases. V lost 4 bases, J lost 7 bases, and 8 bases stayed unmatched. CDR1 and CDR2 (germline): SGHRS, YFSETQ. The CDR3 runs 16 residues.

CDR3 DNA sequence: TGTGCCAGCAGTGCCCAGGGGACAACCTCCTACGAGCAGTACTTC. This codes for CASSAQGTTSYEQYF. The V gene is TRBV27, the J gene TRBJ2-7; D might be TRBD1 (6 bases). Germline CDR1 reads MNHEY; CDR2 reads SMNVEV (reference sequence). The V end lost 5 bases, the J end lost 0 bases, and 14 bases lay between the germline ends. The CDR3 length is 15 residues.

V usage is TRBV27 and J usage is TRBJ2-1; D possibly corresponds to TRBD2 (6 bases). Deletions cut 3 bases from V and 4 bases from J, with 13 bases between. The CDR3 runs to 15 residues. CDR1 and CDR2 (germline): MNHEY, SMNVEV (reference sequence). CDR3 residues: CASSFMAGTYNEQFF. DNA for the CDR3: TGTGCCAGCAGTTTTATGGCGGGAACGTACAATGAGCAGTTCTTC.